The source of this T cell receptor beta chain is a study of CD8+CD57+ T cells in acquired aplastic anemia. Study-level background: Each DNA sample taken from sorted CD4+ and CD8+ cells came to about 3.2 ug on average.

Investigators profiled TCR beta VDJ and CDR3 from genomic DNA template. In TCRdb, the reads were re-called with MiXCR into one record per CDR3 protein. The sample carries a few hundred thousand distinct CDR3 sequences, 45% to 70% recorded once. The CDR3 totals 15 residues. Per the germline V gene, CDR1 is ENHRY and CDR2 is SYGVKD. Trimming pared 3 bases from V and 5 bases from J, leaving 16 bases between. Sequenced material: sorted CD4+, CD8+, or CD8+CD57+ T cells (not recorded which) from PBMCs. The receptor was isolated from a human donor with severe aplastic anemia or a healthy control (not recorded which). This chain uses TRBV10-3 with TRBJ1-1, with D tentatively TRBD1 (5 bases). The CDR3 coding sequence is TGTGCCATCAGTGACTCCGGTGGGGACGGGACTGAAGCTTTCTTT. Translating it yields CAISDSGGDGTEAFF.